The present TCR beta chain was sequenced within a study of T-cell reconstitution after alpha-beta-depleted transplantation in children. Findings and caveats of the study: Surviving recipient T cells and intrathymic progenitors accounted for some patients' high TCRbeta diversity at day 60. T-cell numbers and diversity one year post-transplant derived largely from freshly generated T cells. After transplant, at about two months, alpha-beta T cells were reportedly derived from several hundred expanded graft clones.

Using unique molecular identifiers, the investigators prepared the TCRbeta library. TCRdb re-called the PCR reads with MiXCR, one entry per CDR3 protein. Of around 440,000 distinct CDR3 sequences in the sample, roughly 17% were seen once. This clonotype has just a few counts. What it binds is not known. Germline assignment: CDR1 KGHSH and CDR2 LQKENI. The ends lost 5 bases at V and 6 bases at J; junction bases unmatched: 6. This CDR3 is built from 13 residues. The V call is TRBV18, the J call TRBJ2-5; 7 bases fit TRBD1. This clonotype originated in a boy younger than two who had a stem cell transplant for Wiskott-Aldrich syndrome, so the T cells may come from the graft donor. This sample comprised PBMCs, mostly from graft donor cells, obtained 360 days after TCRalphabeta/CD19-depleted stem cell transplant. CDR3: CASSGQEQQTQYF. CDR3 coding DNA: TGTGCCAGCTCAGGACAGGAACAACAGACCCAGTACTTC.